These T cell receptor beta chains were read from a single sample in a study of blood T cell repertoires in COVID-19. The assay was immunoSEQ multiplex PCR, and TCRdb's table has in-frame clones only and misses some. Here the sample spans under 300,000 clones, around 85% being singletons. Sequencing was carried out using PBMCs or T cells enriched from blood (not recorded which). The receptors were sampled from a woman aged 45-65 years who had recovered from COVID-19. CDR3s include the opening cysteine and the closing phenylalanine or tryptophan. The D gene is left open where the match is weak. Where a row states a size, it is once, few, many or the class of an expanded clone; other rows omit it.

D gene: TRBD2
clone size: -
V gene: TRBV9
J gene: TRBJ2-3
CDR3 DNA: TGTGCCAGCAGCGCCCGGGGACCGGGACTAGCGGGACTAGATACGCAGTATTTT
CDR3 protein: CASSARGPGLAGLDTQYF

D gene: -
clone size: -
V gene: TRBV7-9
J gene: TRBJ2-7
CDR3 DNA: TGTGCCAGCAAAGGCGGCGACGCGCACGCCTTGCAGTACTTC
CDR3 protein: CASKGGDAHALQYF

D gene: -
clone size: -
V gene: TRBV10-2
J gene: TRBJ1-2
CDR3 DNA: TGCGCCAGCAGTGAGTCGTGGGAGGCTAACTATGGCTACACCTTC
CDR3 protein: CASSESWEANYGYTF

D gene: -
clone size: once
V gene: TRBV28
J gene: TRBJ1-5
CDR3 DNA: TGTGCCAGCAGTTCCCACCAGGGCGGCCAGCCCCAGCATTTT
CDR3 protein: CASSSHQGGQPQHF

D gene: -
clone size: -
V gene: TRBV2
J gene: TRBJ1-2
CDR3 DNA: TGTGCCAGCAGTAGTCAACCTGAGCCCCGGTACTATGGCTACACCTTC
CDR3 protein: CASSSQPEPRYYGYTF

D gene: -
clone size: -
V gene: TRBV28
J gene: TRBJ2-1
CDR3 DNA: TGTGCCAGCAGCACCGGGGTACAGGGCAATGAGCAGTTCTTC
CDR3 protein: CASSTGVQGNEQFF

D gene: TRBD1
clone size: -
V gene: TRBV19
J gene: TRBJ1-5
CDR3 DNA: TGTGCCAGTAATTTGACAGGGGGAAGGAATCAGCCCCAGCATTTT
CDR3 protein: CASNLTGGRNQPQHF

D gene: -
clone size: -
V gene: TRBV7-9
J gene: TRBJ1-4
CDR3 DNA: TGTGCCAGCAGCTTAGCAGCAGGCGTTGGTGGTAATGAAAAACTGTTTTTT
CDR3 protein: CASSLAAGVGGNEKLFF

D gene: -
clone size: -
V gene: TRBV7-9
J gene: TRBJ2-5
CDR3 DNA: TGTGCCAGCAGCTTAGGAGTGACCGGGAGAGCGGAGACCCAGTACTTC
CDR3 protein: CASSLGVTGRAETQYF

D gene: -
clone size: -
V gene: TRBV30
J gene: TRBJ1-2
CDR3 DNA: TGTGCCTGGAGTCAGGCGAGTGAGGGCATCGGGGGCTACACCTTC
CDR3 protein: CAWSQASEGIGGYTF

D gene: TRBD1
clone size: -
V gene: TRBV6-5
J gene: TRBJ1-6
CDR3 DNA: TGTGCCAGCAGCCGCTCAGGGGGGAATTCACCCCTCCACTTT
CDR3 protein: CASSRSGGNSPLHF

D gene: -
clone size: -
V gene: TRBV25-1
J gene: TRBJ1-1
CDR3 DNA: TGTGCCAGCAGTGCCCTTTTGAACACTGAAGCTTTCTTT
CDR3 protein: CASSALLNTEAFF

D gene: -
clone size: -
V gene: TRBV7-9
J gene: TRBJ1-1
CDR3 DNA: TGTGCCAGCAGCTTGGGAGGAAAGATGAACACTGAAGCTTTCTTT
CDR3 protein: CASSLGGKMNTEAFF

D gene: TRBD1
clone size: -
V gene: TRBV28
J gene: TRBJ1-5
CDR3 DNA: TGTGCCAGCGTATCGGGCACAGGGGCTGGCAATCAGCCCCAGCATTTT
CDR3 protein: CASVSGTGAGNQPQHF

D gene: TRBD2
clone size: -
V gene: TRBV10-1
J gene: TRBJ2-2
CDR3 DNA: TGCGCCAGCAGTGAGAAGAGACTAGCGATTGACACCGGGGAGCTGTTTTTT
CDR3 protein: CASSEKRLAIDTGELFF

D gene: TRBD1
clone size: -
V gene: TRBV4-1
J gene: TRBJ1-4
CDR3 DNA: TGCGCCAGCAGCCAAGGGGGACAGGGGGGAGGAAAACTGTTTTTT
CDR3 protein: CASSQGGQGGGKLFF

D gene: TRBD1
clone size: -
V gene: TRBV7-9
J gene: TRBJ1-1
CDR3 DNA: TGTGCCAGCAGCTGGGACAGGCCGAACACTGAAGCTTTCTTT
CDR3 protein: CASSWDRPNTEAFF

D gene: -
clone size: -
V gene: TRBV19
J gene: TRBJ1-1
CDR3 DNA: TGTGCCAGTAGTATTAGGGGGACTGAAGCTTTCTTT
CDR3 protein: CASSIRGTEAFF

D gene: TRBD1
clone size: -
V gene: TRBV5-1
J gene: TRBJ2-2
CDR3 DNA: TGCGCCAGCAGCTTTGCAGGGGGCAGGACCGGGGAGCTGTTTTTT
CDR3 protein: CASSFAGGRTGELFF

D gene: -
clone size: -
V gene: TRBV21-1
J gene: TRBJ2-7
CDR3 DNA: TGTGCCAGCAGCAAAGTTGGGACAGTCAGCTACGAGCAGTACTTC
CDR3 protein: CASSKVGTVSYEQYF

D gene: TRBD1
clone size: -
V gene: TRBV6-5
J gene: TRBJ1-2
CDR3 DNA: TGTGCCAGCAGCCTTGGACAGGGGAGTGGTGGCTACACCTTC
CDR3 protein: CASSLGQGSGGYTF

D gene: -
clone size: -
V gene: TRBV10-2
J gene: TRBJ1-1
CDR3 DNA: TGCGCCAGCACCATGATGGTAGAGACTGAAGCTTTCTTT
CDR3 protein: CASTMMVETEAFF

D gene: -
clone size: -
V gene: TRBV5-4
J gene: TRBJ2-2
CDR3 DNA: TGTGCCAGCAGCTTTTCAGCGGTAAGGAGCACCGGGGAGCTGTTTTTT
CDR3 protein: CASSFSAVRSTGELFF

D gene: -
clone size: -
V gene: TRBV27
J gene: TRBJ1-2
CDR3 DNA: TGTGCCAGCAGTTTAGAGGGGACTTATGGCTACACCTTC
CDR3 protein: CASSLEGTYGYTF

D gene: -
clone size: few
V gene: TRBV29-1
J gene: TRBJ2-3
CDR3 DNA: TGCAGCGTTGGGTCTCGCCGAGGCACAGATACGCAGTATTTT
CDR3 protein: CSVGSRRGTDTQYF

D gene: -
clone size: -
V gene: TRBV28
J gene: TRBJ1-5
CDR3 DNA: TGTGCCAGCAGTTTAACCCGACTTAGCAATCAGCCCCAGCATTTT
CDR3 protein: CASSLTRLSNQPQHF

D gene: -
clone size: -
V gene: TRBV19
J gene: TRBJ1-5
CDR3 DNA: TGTGCCAGTAGTGTCAGGGGCAGCAATCAGCCCCAGCATTTT
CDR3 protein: CASSVRGSNQPQHF

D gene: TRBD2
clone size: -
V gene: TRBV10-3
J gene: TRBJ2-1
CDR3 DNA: TGTGCCATCGGCGTAGCGGGATTGACCTACAATGAGCAGTTCTTC
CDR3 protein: CAIGVAGLTYNEQFF

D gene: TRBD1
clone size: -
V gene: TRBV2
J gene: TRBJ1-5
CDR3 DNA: TGTGCCAGCAGCAAGGACAGGGGAGGACAGCCCCAGCATTTT
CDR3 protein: CASSKDRGGQPQHF

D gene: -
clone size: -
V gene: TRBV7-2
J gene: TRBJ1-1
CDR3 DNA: TGTGCCAGCAGCCCGCAGGGGAACACTGAAGCTTTCTTT
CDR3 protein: CASSPQGNTEAFF

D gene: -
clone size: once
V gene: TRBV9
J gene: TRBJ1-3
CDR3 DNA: TGTGCCAGCAGCGTTCTGGCCAGCTCTGGAAACACCATATATTTT
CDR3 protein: CASSVLASSGNTIYF

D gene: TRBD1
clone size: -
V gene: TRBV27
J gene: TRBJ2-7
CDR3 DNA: TGTGCCAGCAGTTCACAGGGGGTCCCCCCCTACGAGCAGTACTTC
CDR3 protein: CASSSQGVPPYEQYF

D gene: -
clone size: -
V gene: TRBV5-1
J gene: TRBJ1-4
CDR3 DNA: TGCGCCAGCAGCTTGGGGTCAGCAACTAATGAAAAACTGTTTTTT
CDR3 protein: CASSLGSATNEKLFF

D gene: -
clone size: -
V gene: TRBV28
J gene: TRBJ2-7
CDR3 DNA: TGTGCCAGCAGTGTGACCGGGACAAACTACGAGCAGTACTTC
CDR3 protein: CASSVTGTNYEQYF

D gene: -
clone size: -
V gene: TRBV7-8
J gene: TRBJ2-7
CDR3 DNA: TGTGCCAGCAGCTTAGTGGGGGGTAACTACGAGCAGTACTTC
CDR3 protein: CASSLVGGNYEQYF

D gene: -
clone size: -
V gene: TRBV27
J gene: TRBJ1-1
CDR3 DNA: TGTGCCAGCAGTTTATTTTCAGGAACTGACATGAACACTGAAGCTTTCTTT
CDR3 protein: CASSLFSGTDMNTEAFF

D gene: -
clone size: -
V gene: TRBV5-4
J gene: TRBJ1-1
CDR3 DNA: TGTGCCAGCAACCGACAACGGACTGACGAGGGCACTGAAGCTTTCTTT
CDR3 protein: CASNRQRTDEGTEAFF

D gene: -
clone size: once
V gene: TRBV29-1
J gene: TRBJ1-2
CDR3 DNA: TGCAGCCCCCCGTGGGGACATCATAATGGCTACACCTTC
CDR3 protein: CSPPWGHHNGYTF

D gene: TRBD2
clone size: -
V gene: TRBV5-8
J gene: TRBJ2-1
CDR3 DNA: TGTGCCAGCAGCGTACTAGCGGGAGCTCAGTTCTTC
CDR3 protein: CASSVLAGAQFF

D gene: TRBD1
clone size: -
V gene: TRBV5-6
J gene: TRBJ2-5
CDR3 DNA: TGTGCCAGCAGCTTGGTGGGACAGGGGCCCGAGACCCAGTACTTC
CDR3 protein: CASSLVGQGPETQYF

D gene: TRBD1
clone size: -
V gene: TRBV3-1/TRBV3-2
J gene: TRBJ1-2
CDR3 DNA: TGTGCCAGCAGTTCCACAGGGGGAGAATCGCGGGGCTACACCTTC
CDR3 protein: CASSSTGGESRGYTF

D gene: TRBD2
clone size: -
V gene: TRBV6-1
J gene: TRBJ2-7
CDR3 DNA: TGTGCCAGCAGTGAACTAGCGGGAGGCTCCTACGAGCAGTACTTC
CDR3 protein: CASSELAGGSYEQYF

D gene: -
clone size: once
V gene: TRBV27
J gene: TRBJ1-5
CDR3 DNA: TGTGCCAGCAGGGACCATCAGCAGGGCAGCAATCAGCCCCAGCATTTT
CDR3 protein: CASRDHQQGSNQPQHF

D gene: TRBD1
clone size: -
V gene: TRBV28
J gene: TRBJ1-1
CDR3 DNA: TGTGCCAGCAGTTTAGGGGACAGCACTGAAGCTTTCTTT
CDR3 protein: CASSLGDSTEAFF

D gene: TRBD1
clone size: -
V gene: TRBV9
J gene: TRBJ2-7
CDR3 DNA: TGTGCCAGCAGCCCCCGACAGGGGGGTTCCGCCTACGAGCAGTACTTC
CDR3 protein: CASSPRQGGSAYEQYF

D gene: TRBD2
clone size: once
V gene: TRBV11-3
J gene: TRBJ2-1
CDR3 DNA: TGTGCCAGCAGCTCAGAACTAGCGGGAGGGCCAATGGTTCGTGAGCAGTTCTTC
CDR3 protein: CASSSELAGGPMVREQFF

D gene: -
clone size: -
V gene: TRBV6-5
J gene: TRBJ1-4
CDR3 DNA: TGTGCCAGCGGGGGGGGTGATAATGAAAAACTGTTTTTT
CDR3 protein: CASGGGDNEKLFF

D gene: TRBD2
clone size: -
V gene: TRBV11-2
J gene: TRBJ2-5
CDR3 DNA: TGTGCCAGCAGCTTCCGAGCGGGAGTAGGGGAGACCCAGTACTTC
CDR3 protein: CASSFRAGVGETQYF

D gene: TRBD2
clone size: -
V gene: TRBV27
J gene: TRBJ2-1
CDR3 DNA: TGTGCCAGCAGTCCAGGGACTAGCGGGGCCAATGAGCAGTTCTTC
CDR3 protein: CASSPGTSGANEQFF

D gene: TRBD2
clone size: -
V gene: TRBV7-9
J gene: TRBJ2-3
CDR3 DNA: TGTGCCAGCAGCCCGGGGGGGCCTAGCACAGATACGCAGTATTTT
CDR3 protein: CASSPGGPSTDTQYF

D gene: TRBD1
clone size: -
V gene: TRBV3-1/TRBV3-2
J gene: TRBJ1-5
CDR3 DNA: TGTGCCAGCAGCCAGGGACAGGGCCGGCAGCCCCAGCATTTT
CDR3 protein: CASSQGQGRQPQHF

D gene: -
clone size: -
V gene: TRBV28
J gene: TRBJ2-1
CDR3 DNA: TGTGCCAGCAGTCTCATAGCTCCGGGAGCCAATGAGCAGTTCTTC
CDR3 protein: CASSLIAPGANEQFF

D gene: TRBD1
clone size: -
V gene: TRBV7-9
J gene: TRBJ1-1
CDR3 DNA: TGTGCCAGCAGCGAACAGGGGTCTCGAACTGAAGCTTTCTTT
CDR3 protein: CASSEQGSRTEAFF

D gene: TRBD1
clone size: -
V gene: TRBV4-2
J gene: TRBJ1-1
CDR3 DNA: TGTGCCAGCAGCACCCGGGACAGGGACGAGGCTTTCTTT
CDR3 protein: CASSTRDRDEAFF

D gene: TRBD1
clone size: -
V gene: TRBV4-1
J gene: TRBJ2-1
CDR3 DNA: TGCGCCAGCAGCGTCCGGGGACAGCCTTACAATGAGCAGTTCTTC
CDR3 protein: CASSVRGQPYNEQFF

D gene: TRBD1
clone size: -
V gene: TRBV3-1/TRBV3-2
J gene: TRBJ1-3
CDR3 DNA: TGTGCCAGCAGCCGCTACGGACAGGGCCTCTCTGGAAACACCATATATTTT
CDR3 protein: CASSRYGQGLSGNTIYF

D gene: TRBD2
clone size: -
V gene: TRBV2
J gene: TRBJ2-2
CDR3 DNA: TGTGCCAGCAAGGGACTAGCGGGCCATAACACCGGGGAGCTGTTTTTT
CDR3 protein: CASKGLAGHNTGELFF